This TCR beta chain was observed in a study of shared clonotypes between healthy human individuals. In the original workflow: Filtering differed because ImmunoSEQ produced junction-only sequences that carried no quality scores. TCRdb keeps only in-frame clones here, not all; method: immunoSEQ multiplex PCR. The DNA was the basis for D and trimming; V, J and clone size are from that table. The table includes around 1 million clones, roughly 72% detected once. Donors, healthy HIV-negative adults, lacked recent acute infections or vaccinations. CD4+ cells yielded CD45RA+ naive and CD45RA-negative memory subsets. Germline values: CDR1 DFQATT, CDR2 SNEGSKA (reference sequence). The germline V and J ends were trimmed by 5 bases and 10 bases, with 12 bases remaining between them. CDR3 length: 10 residues.

The sequence derives from a man between 18 and 29 years old in good health. Sequencing used memory CD4+ T cells sorted from blood. This sample's subset: CD45RA-negative fraction. The chain employs TRBV20-1 and TRBJ2-7, with D perhaps matching TRBD2 (5 bases). The CDR3 nucleotides read TGCAGTGCTGGGCGAGGGATACAGTACTTC. This translates into CSAGRGIQYF.